A selection of T cell receptor beta chains follows, all from one sample in a study of early T cells in non-severe SARS-CoV-2 infection. TCRdb analysed the 5' RACE reads with MiXCR anew, one entry per CDR3 protein. Among around 79,000 distinct CDR3 sequences listed, around 11% were seen once. This material consisted of whole blood, taken at baseline. Receptor source: an adult who was a healthcare worker with PCR-confirmed SARS-CoV-2 infection or an uninfected control (not recorded which). Both conserved end residues are trimmed from each CDR3. Fields, in order: V gene, CDR3 length, CDR3 protein.

v_gene: TRBV6-5; len: 13; CDR3aa: ASRDWTGQNTEAF
v_gene: TRBV29-1; len: 10; CDR3aa: SVWTGAHEQY
v_gene: TRBV3-1; len: 11; CDR3aa: ASSQAPFLEQY
v_gene: TRBV11-2; len: 14; CDR3aa: ASSLGPQGRWNGYT
v_gene: TRBV29-1; len: 12; CDR3aa: SVEPKLRPGELF
v_gene: TRBV5-4; len: 11; CDR3aa: ASSLEMGTEAF
v_gene: TRBV30; len: 13; CDR3aa: AWRGTSGVAYEQY
v_gene: TRBV6-6; len: 12; CDR3aa: ASSLAQGHEKLF
v_gene: TRBV29-1; len: 12; CDR3aa: SVGPGGLIDGYT
v_gene: TRBV27; len: 14; CDR3aa: ASSITGTFSTDTQY
v_gene: TRBV28; len: 12; CDR3aa: ASRPQGRGETQY
v_gene: TRBV6-4; len: 11; CDR3aa: ASSEGVSTEAF
v_gene: TRBV20-1; len: 12; CDR3aa: SALLNTGEGDAF
v_gene: TRBV29-1; len: 12; CDR3aa: SVDAGGNTDTQY
v_gene: TRBV7-9; len: 11; CDR3aa: ASSLIQNTEAF
v_gene: TRBV11-2; len: 15; CDR3aa: ASSRIRDSRYYNEQF
v_gene: TRBV6-6; len: 11; CDR3aa: ASSYPQGDEQF
v_gene: TRBV4-1; len: 18; CDR3aa: ASSQDRYRTGQANLYGYT
v_gene: TRBV3-1; len: 11; CDR3aa: ASSPFSGNTIY
v_gene: TRBV28; len: 9; CDR3aa: ASRYRGELF
v_gene: TRBV5-4; len: 13; CDR3aa: ASSLRQGPNEKLF
v_gene: TRBV11-3; len: 11; CDR3aa: ASSFSAGGGLY